Below are 15 T cell receptor beta chains sequenced from a single sample in a study of T cell responses to AZD1222 COVID-19 vaccine. This table comes from immunoSEQ multiplex PCR, and its TCRdb copy is limited to in-frame clones, with some not included. This sample has 100,000 to 140,000 clones, with 70% to 90% found just once. The sample here was peripheral blood, taken 28 days after the second AZD1222 dose. Every receptor here comes from an adult who received the AZD1222 COVID-19 vaccine.

This clone was detected once. The chain carries TRBV5-1 and TRBJ2-5, with D possibly matching TRBD2 (7 bases). The CDR3 has 16 amino acids. Trimming removed 0 bases from V and 2 bases from J, with 14 bases in between. In germline, CDR1 is SGHRS, CDR2 YFSETQ. The CDR3 DNA sequence: TGCGCCAGCAGCTTGGAGCGAGCGGGGACACAAGAGACCCAGTACTTC. Its translation is CASSLERAGTQETQYF. The full variable domain, with the rest looked up from reference TRBV5-1 and TRBJ2-5, is KAGVTQTPRYLIKTRGQQVTLSCSPISGHRSVSWYQQTPGQGLQFLFEYFSETQRNKGNFPGRFSGRQFSNSRSEMNVSTLELGDSALYLCASSLERAGTQETQYFGPGTRLLVL.

This chain joins TRBV6-1 and TRBJ1-6; unclear D gene. Germline V gene lookup returns CDR1 MNHNS and CDR2 SASEGT. V lost 2 bases to trimming and J lost 9 bases, with 11 bases between them. The length of the CDR3 is 14 residues. In nucleotides, the CDR3 is TGTGCCAGCAGTGAACCGGGTATTGTTTCACCCCTCCACTTT. Its protein is CASSEPGIVSPLHF.

This clone was observed a handful of times. J is TRBJ2-7 and V is TRBV4-2; no reliable D call. The CDR3 consists of 15 residues. V lost 0 bases, J lost 0 bases, and 9 bases lay in between. Germline lookup yields CDR1 LGHNA and CDR2 YNFKEQ. The CDR3 nucleotides are TGTGCCAGCAGCCAAGAGGTCCTGAGCTCCTACGAGCAGTACTTC. It yields the protein CASSQEVLSSYEQYF.

The chain has TRBV11-2 and TRBJ2-1, with 8 bases fitting TRBD2. In germline, CDR1 is SGHAT, CDR2 FQNNGV. CDR3 length: 15 residues. V lost 1 base and J lost 4; bases outside the gene matches: 3. DNA of the CDR3: TGTGCCAGCAGCTTAGCGGGGGGGCCGTACAATGAGCAGTTCTTC. It specifies CASSLAGGPYNEQFF.

The chain uses TRBV7-2 and TRBJ2-3; tentatively, D is TRBD2 (7 bases). V lost 1 base, J lost 5 bases, and 13 bases lay in between. Germline V gene sequence: CDR1 SGHTA, CDR2 FQGNSA. The CDR3 runs to 15 residues. The CDR3 protein is CASSLVGGRGDTQYF. CDR3 coding DNA: TGTGCCAGCAGCTTAGTCGGGGGGCGCGGAGATACGCAGTATTTT.

This rearrangement joins TRBV2 to TRBJ2-3; D is ambiguous. The CDR3 is made up of 13 amino acids. V lost 7 bases and J 11 bases, leaving 19 bases between the germline ends. CDR1 is SNHLY, CDR2 FYNNEI, per germline. The DNA for the CDR3 is TGTGCCAGCAATGCTGACATCGGTTTTAGGCAGTATTTT. Its protein is CASNADIGFRQYF.

The V gene is TRBV28, the J gene TRBJ1-1, with D perhaps matching TRBD1 (5 bases). Trimming cost V 7 bases and J 4 bases, with 13 bases left between them. Germline loops: CDR1 MDHEN, CDR2 SYDVKM. The CDR3 length is 13 residues. Here the CDR3 reads CASTPFGGTEAFF. The CDR3 nucleotides are TGTGCCAGCACCCCTTTTGGGGGCACTGAAGCTTTCTTT.

The chain has TRBV6-2 or TRBV6-3 and TRBJ2-7; D is unclear. The CDR3 consists of 12 residues. The germline V gene has CDR1 MNHEY and CDR2 SVGEGT. V lost 5 bases, J lost 0 bases, and 5 bases lay in between. CDR3 sequence: CASSRSSYEQYF. The CDR3 coding sequence is TGTGCCAGCAGTCGCAGCTCCTACGAGCAGTACTTC.

The genes are TRBV3-1 (or the pseudogene TRBV3-2) and TRBJ2-5; the D gene is possibly TRBD2 (6 bases). CDR1 is LGHDT and CDR2 is YNNKEL in the germline V gene (reference sequence). The CDR3 contains 13 residues. V dropped 4 bases and J dropped 5 bases, with 11 bases sitting between them. CDR3 sequence (DNA): TGTGCCAGCAGCCGGGGGGTCTGGGAGACCCAGTACTTC. It yields the protein CASSRGVWETQYF.

This clone has only one observation. The rearrangement links TRBV5-4 to TRBJ1-1, with D maybe TRBD1 (6 bases). The germline CDR1 and CDR2 sequences are SGHNT and YYREEE (reference sequence). Trimming pared 5 bases from V and 7 bases from J, leaving 9 bases between. The CDR3 length is 11 residues. CDR3 DNA sequence: TGTGCCAGCAGGGAGGGGGGTGAAGCTTTCTTT. Amino acids: CASREGGEAFF.

The J gene is TRBJ1-1, the V gene TRBV7-9; unclear D gene. The V end was cut by 2 bases, the J end by 4 bases, with 17 bases between. The CDR3 has 16 amino acids. CDR1 and CDR2 (germline): SEHNR, FQNEAQ (reference sequence). The CDR3 DNA reads as TGTGCCAGCAGCTTACCTGGACCGGGTGCGGCCACTGAAGCTTTCTTT. Translation gives CASSLPGPGAATEAFF.

This clone was counted once. V is TRBV5-1 and J is TRBJ2-1; D gene ambiguous. V dropped 2 bases and J dropped 1 base, with 7 bases sitting between them. The CDR3 is 14 residues long. Germline values: CDR1 SGHRS, CDR2 YFSETQ. As DNA, the CDR3 is TGCGCCAGCAGCTTAGATTCATCCTACAATGAGCAGTTCTTC. Protein product: CASSLDSSYNEQFF.

The chain links TRBV6-5 to TRBJ2-6, with 8 bases lining up with TRBD1. Germline lookup yields CDR1 MNHEY and CDR2 SVGAGI. This CDR3 spans 15 amino acids. J gave up 1 base and V 8 bases, and 4 bases lay outside the gene matches. The CDR3 DNA reads TGTGCCAGCGAGACAGGGGAATCTGGGGCCAACGTCCTGACTTTC. The encoded protein is CASETGESGANVLTF.

The V and J genes are TRBV29-1 and TRBJ1-5; D is uncertain. The CDR3 covers 13 residues. Per the germline V gene, CDR1 is SQVTM and CDR2 is ANQGSEA. Trimming left V 6 bases short and J 6 bases short, with 15 bases between. The CDR3 DNA reads TGCAGCGTCGTCACTACAGAGGGTCAGCCCCAGCATTTT. Protein sequence: CSVVTTEGQPQHF. Variable domain in full (rest from reference TRBV29-1 and TRBJ1-5): SAVISQKPSRDICQRGTSLTIQCQVDSQVTMMFWYRQQPGQSLTLIATANQGSEATYESGFVIDKFPISRPNLTFSTLTVSNMSPEDSSIYLCSVVTTEGQPQHFGDGTRLSIL.

This chain uses TRBV9 with TRBJ1-3; D call uncertain. The CDR3 is 16 amino acids. CDR1 and CDR2 (germline): SGDLS, YYNGEE. Between the trimmed V and J ends, which lost 0 bases and 0 bases, there was a span of 10 bases. The CDR3 sequence is CASSVGVGSSGNTIYF. The CDR3 DNA reads as TGTGCCAGCAGCGTAGGAGTTGGGAGCTCTGGAAACACCATATATTTT.